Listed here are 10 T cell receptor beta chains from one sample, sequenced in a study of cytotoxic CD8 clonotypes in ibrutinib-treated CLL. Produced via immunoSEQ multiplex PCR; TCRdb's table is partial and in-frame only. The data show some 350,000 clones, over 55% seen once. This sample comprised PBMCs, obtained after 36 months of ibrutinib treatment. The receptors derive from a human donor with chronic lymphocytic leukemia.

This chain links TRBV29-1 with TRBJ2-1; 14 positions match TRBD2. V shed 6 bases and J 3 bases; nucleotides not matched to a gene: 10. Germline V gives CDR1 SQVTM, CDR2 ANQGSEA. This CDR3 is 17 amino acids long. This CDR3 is CSVRGLAGVGVYNEQFF. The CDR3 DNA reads TGCAGCGTGAGGGGACTAGCGGGAGTAGGGGTCTACAATGAGCAGTTCTTC.

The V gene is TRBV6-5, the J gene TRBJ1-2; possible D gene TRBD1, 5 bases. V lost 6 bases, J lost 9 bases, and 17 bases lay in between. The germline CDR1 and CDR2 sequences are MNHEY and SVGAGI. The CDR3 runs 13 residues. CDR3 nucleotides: TGTGCCAGCAGCTTGAGTACAGGCTCCCGCTACACCTTC. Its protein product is CASSLSTGSRYTF.

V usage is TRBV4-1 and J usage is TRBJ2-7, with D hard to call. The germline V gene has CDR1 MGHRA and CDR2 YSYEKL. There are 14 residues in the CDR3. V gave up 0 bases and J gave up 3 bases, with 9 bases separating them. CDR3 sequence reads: CASSQDKADYEQYF. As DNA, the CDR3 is TGCGCCAGCAGCCAAGATAAGGCAGACTACGAGCAGTACTTC.

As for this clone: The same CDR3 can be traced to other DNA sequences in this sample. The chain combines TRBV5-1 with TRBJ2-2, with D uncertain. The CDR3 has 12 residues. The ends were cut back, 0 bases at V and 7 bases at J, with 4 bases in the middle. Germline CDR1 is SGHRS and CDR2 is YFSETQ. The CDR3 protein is CASSLELGELFF. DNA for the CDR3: TGCGCCAGCAGCTTGGAGCTCGGGGAGCTGTTTTTT.

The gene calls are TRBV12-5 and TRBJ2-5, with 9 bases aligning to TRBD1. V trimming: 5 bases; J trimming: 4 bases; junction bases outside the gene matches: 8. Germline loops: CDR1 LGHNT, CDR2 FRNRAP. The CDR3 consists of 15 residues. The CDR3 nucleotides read TGTGCTAGTGGTATCCGGACAGGGGTTGGAGAGACCCAGTACTTC. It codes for CASGIRTGVGETQYF.

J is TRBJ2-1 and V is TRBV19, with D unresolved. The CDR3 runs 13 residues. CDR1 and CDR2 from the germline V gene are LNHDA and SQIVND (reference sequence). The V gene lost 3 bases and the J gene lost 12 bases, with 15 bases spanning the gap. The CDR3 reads CASSISLEFAQFF. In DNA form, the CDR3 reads TGTGCCAGTAGTATCAGTCTGGAGTTCGCGCAGTTCTTC.

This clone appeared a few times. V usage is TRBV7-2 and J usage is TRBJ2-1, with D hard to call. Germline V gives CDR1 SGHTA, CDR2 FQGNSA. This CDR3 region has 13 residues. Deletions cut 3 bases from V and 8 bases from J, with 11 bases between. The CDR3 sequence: CASSFPLSDEQFF. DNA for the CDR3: TGTGCCAGCAGCTTCCCACTCAGCGATGAGCAGTTCTTC.

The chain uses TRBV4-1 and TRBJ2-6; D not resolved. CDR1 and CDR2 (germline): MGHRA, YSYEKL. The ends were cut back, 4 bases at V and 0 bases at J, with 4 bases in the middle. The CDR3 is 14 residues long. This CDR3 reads CASSLYSGANVLTF. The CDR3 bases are TGCGCCAGCAGCCTATACTCTGGGGCCAACGTCCTGACTTTC.

In DNA form, the CDR3 reads TGCAGCAAAGGCGGGACTAGCGGACTCACAGATACGCAGTATTTT. It specifies CSKGGTSGLTDTQYF. The chain employs TRBV29-1 and TRBJ2-3; 11 bases align to TRBD2. Germline assignment: CDR1 SQVTM and CDR2 ANQGSEA. Trimming at V came to 8 bases and at J to 2 bases, leaving 9 bases not matched to a gene. This CDR3 region has 15 residues.

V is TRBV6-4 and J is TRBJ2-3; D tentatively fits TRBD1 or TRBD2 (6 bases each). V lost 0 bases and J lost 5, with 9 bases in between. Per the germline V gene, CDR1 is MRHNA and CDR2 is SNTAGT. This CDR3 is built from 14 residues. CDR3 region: CASSDSGGGDTQYF. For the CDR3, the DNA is TGTGCCAGCAGTGACTCCGGGGGCGGAGATACGCAGTATTTT.